This TCR beta chain derives from a study of T cell changes during pregnancy in multiple sclerosis (dated by TCRdb to about 2019). Context from the whole study: Changes in the T cell repertoire over the course of pregnancy were examined in this study in women with multiple sclerosis.

In regard to this clone: The clone's antigen remains unknown. Base qualities are not recorded, but no much larger clone differs from it by a single base.

The method was the immunoSEQ multiplex PCR assay. TCRdb carries this immuneACCESS record with in-frame sequences only. Its versions omit some clonotypes, under half of them owing to an unresolved V gene in the studies checked, with the rest unexplained. The sample table records 70,000 to 95,000 clones; approximately 92% of these occur just once. The ten largest clones represent 4.3% of the sample. CDR1 and CDR2, per the germline V gene, are SGDLS and YYNGEE. The cysteine opens and the phenylalanine closes a CDR3 of 15 amino acids. Of all the DNA, just the CDR3 is kept, 45 bases in frame from base 1. V ends up 3 bases short and J 2 bases short, with an unmatched junction base count of 5.

Here the sequenced sample was peripheral blood, taken in the first trimester of pregnancy. This TCR derives from a female donor with multiple sclerosis, enrolled in a pregnancy study. Recombination linked TRBV9 to TRBJ1-2; 9 bases in the middle match TRBD1. The CDR3 here reads CASSADRGVNYGYTF. The DNA is TGTGCCAGCAGCGCCGACAGGGGGGTCAACTATGGCTACACCTTC.